This T cell receptor (beta chain) was retrieved from a study of cytotoxic CD8 clonotypes in ibrutinib-treated CLL. Study context: Following treatment for a median around 11 months, range 6 to 36, response samples were then taken.

V lost 5 bases and J lost 4; bases outside the gene matches: 7. Germline V lookup: CDR1 MDHEN, CDR2 SYDVKM. This CDR3 is 14 amino acids long. On this clone: The antigen is undetermined.

Study findings and constraints: Whereas clonality rose at ibrutinib response, it declined toward baseline at progression. Public clonotypes were uncommon and contracted or stayed stable on treatment.

Libraries were prepared by immunoSEQ multiplex PCR; TCRdb keeps only in-frame clonotypes and omits some of them. The sample records roughly 180,000 clones, less than 85% being singletons. J is TRBJ2-5 and V is TRBV28; 7 bases match TRBD1. Here the sequenced sample was PBMCs, taken after 24 months of ibrutinib treatment. This clonotype was obtained from a human donor with chronic lymphocytic leukemia. CDR3 amino acids: CASSLTGFRETQYF. CDR3 nucleotide sequence: TGTGCCAGCAGTCTGACAGGGTTCCGAGAGACCCAGTACTTC.